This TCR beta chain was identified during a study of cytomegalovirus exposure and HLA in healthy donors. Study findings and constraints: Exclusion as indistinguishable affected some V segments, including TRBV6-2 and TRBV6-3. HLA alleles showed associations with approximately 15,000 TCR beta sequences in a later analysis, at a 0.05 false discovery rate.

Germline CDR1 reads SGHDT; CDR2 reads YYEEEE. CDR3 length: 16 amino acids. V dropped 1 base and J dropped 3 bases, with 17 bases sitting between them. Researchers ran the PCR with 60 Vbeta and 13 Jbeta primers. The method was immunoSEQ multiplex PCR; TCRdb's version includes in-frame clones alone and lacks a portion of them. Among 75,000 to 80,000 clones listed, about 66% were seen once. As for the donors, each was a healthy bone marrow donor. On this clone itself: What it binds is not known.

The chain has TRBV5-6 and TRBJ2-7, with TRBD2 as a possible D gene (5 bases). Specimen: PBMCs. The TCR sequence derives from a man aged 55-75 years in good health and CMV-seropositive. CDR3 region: CASSLRGKKLSYEQYF. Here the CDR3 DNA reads TGTGCCAGCAGCTTGCGGGGAAAGAAACTAAGCTACGAGCAGTACTTC.